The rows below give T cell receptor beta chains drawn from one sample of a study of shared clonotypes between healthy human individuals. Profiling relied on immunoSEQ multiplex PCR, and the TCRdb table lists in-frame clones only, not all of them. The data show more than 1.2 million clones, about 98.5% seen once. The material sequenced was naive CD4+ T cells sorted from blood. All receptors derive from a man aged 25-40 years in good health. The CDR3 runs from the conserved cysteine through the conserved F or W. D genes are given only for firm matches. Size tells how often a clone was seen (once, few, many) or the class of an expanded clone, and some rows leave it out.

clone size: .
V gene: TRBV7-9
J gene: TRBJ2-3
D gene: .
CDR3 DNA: TGTGCCAGCAGCTTAGGACCGGGCAGCACAGATACGCAGTATTTT
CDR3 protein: CASSLGPGSTDTQYF

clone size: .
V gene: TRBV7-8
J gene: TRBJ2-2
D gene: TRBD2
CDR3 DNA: TGTGCCAGCAGCCCCCGGACTAGCGGGACTGCCGGGGAGCTGTTTTTT
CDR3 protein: CASSPRTSGTAGELFF

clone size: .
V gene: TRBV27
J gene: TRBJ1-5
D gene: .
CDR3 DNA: TGTGCCAGCAGTAAGGGGGGAAGGTCTTATAGCAATCAGCCCCAGCATTTT
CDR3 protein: CASSKGGRSYSNQPQHF

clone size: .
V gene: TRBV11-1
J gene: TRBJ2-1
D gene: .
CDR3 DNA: TGTGCCAGCAGCTTAAAAGGCGGCGGGAACTCCTACAATGAGCAGTTCTTC
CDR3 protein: CASSLKGGGNSYNEQFF

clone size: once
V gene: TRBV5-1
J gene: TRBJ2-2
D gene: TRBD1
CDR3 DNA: TGCGCCAGCAGGGGACAGGGAGCCACCGGGGAGCTGTTTTTT
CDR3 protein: CASRGQGATGELFF

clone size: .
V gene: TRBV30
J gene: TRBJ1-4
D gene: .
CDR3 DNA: TGTGCCTGGAGTTATACAGCCCGTAGGGAAAAACTGTTTTTT
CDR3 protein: CAWSYTARREKLFF

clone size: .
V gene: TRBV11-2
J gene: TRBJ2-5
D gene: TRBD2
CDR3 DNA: TGTGCCAGCAGCTTAGGGGGGAGGGTAGCGGGCCAAGAGACCCAGTACTTC
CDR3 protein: CASSLGGRVAGQETQYF

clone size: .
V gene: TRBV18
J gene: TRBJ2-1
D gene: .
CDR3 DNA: TGTGCCAGCTCACCACGTGGGGGCGGGACAGAAGCAAACAATGAGCAGTTCTTC
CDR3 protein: CASSPRGGGTEANNEQFF

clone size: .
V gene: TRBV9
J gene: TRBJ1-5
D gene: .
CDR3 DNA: TGTGCCAGCAGCTTCGGGACGGGTAGCAATCAGCCCCAGCATTTT
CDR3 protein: CASSFGTGSNQPQHF

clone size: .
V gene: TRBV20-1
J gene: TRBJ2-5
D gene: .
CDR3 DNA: TGCAGTGCTAGGGTCCCCGGAACCCAGTACTTC
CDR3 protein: CSARVPGTQYF

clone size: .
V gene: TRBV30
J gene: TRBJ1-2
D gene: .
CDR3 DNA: TGTGCCTGGAGTGTACGACAGTTCGTTGAGGGCTACACCTTC
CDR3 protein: CAWSVRQFVEGYTF

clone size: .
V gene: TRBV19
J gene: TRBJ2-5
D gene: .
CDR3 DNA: TGTGCCAGTAGACCGGACCCTCAAGAGACCCAGTACTTC
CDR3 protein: CASRPDPQETQYF

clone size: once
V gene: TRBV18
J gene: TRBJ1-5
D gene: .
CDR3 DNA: TGTGCCAGCTCGCTAGTTGGTGAGCCCCAGCATTTT
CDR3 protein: CASSLVGEPQHF

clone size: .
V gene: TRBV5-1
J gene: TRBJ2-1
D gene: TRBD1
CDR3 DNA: TGCGCCAGCAGCCGTCGACAGGGGGCGATGAGGGAGCACTCCTACAATGAGCAGTTCTTC
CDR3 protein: CASSRRQGAMREHSYNEQFF

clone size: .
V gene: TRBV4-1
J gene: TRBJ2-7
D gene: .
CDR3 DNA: TGCGCCAGCAGCCAAGAGGATACGGGAGTCAGGTACTTC
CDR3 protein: CASSQEDTGVRYF

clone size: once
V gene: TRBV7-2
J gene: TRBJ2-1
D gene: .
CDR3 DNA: TGTGCCAGCAGCTTAGGCGGCGGCAATGAGCAGTTCTTC
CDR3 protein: CASSLGGGNEQFF

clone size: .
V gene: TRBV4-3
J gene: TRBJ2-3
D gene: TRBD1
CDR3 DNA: TGCGCCAGCAGCCAAGGGACAGGGAGCACAGATACGCAGTATTTT
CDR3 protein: CASSQGTGSTDTQYF

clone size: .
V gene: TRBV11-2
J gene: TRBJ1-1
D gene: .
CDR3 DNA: TGTGCCAGCAGCCCCGACCCAGGGAGGCGGGCTTTCTTT
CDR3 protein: CASSPDPGRRAFF

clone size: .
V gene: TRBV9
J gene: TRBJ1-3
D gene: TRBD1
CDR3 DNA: TGTGCCAGCAGCCCACGACAGGGTAGCGTGGCTGGAAACACCATATATTTT
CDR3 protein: CASSPRQGSVAGNTIYF

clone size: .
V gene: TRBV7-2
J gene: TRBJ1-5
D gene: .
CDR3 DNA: TGTGCCAGCAGCTTAGGCAGGGCCCATAGCAATCAGCCCCAGCATTTT
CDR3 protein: CASSLGRAHSNQPQHF

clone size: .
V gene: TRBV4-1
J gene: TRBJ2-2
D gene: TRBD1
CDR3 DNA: TGCGCCAGCAGCCCCCGGGACAGGGCGGTCGGGGAGCTGTTTTTT
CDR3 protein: CASSPRDRAVGELFF

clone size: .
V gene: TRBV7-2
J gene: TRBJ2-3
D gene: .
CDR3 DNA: TGTGCCAGCAGCTTAGCGTCTGGGCGGAGCACAGATACGCAGTATTTT
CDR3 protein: CASSLASGRSTDTQYF

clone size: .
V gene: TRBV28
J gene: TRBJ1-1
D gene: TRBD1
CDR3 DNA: TGTGCCACGGGGACAGTCAAGCGAGCTTTCTTT
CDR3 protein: CATGTVKRAFF

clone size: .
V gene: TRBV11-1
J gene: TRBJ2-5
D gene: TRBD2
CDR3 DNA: TGTGCCAGCAGCTTAGCCAGGACTAGCGGGACGTACCAAGAGACCCAGTACTTC
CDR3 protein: CASSLARTSGTYQETQYF

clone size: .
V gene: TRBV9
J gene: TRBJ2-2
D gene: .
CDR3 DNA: TGTGCCAGCAGCCCGCAGGGAGTTAAGAACACCGGGGAGCTGTTTTTT
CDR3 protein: CASSPQGVKNTGELFF

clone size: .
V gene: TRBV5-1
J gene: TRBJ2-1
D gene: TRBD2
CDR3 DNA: TGCGCCAGCAGCTTCCCCCCCGGGACTAGCGACAATGAGCAGTTCTTC
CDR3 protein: CASSFPPGTSDNEQFF

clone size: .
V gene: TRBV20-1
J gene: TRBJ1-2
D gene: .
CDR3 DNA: TGCAAACCCAACTATGGCTACACCTTC
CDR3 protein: CKPNYGYTF

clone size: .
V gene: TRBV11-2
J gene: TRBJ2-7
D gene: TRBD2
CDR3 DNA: TGTGCCAGCAGCTCTACTAGCGTCGAGCAGTACTTC
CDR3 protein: CASSSTSVEQYF

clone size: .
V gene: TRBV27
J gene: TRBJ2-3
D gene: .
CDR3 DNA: TGTGCCAGCAGTTTATCGTTCGGCACAGATACGCAGTATTTT
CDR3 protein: CASSLSFGTDTQYF

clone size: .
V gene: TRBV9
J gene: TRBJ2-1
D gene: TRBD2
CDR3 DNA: TGTGCCAGCAGCGTCCTAGCGGGGAACAATGAGCAGTTCTTC
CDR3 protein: CASSVLAGNNEQFF

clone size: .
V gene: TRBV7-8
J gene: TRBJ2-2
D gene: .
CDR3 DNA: TGTGCCAGCAGCTTAGTCAAAAGCGGGTCTTTCACCGGGGAGCTGTTTTTT
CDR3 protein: CASSLVKSGSFTGELFF

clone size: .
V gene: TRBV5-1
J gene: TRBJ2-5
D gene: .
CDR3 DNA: TGCGCCAGCAGCTTGTCGGTCCAAGAGACCCAGTACTTC
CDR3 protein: CASSLSVQETQYF

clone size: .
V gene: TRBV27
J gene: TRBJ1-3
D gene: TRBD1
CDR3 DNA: TGTGCCAGCCAGTTGAGGACAGGGGGAAACACCATATATTTT
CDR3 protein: CASQLRTGGNTIYF

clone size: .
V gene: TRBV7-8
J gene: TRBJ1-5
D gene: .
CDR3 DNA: TGTGCCAGCAGCTTAGTGGGGTCAGGGTACCTCAGCCAGCCCCAGCATTTT
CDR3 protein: CASSLVGSGYLSQPQHF

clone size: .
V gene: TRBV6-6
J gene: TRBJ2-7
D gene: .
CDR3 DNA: TGTGCCAGCAATATGGAGGGGATTTACTACGAGCAGTACTTC
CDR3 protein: CASNMEGIYYEQYF